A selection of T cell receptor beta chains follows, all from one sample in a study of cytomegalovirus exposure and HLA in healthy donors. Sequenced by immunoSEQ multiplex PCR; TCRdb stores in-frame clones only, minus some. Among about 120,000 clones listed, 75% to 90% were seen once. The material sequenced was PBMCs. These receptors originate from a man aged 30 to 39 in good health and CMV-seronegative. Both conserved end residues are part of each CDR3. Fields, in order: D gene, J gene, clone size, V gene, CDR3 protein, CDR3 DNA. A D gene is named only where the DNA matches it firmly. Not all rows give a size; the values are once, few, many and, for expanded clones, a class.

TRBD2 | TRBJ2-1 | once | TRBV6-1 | CASSLAGENNEQFF | TGTGCCAGCAGTCTAGCGGGAGAAAACAATGAGCAGTTCTTC
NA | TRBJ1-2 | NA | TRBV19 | CASSIDRSPGYGYTF | TGTGCCAGTAGTATCGACAGGAGTCCGGGCTATGGCTACACCTTC
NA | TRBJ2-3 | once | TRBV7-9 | CASSLVRSGAGTDTQYF | TGTGCCAGCAGCTTAGTGAGGTCAGGGGCGGGCACAGATACGCAGTATTTT
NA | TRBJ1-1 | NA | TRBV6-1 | CASSERSAGNTEAFF | TGTGCCAGCAGTGAAAGAAGCGCCGGGAACACTGAAGCTTTCTTT
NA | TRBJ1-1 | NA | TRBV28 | CATKNTEAFF | TGTGCCACAAAGAACACTGAAGCTTTCTTT
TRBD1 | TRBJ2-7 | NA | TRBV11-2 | CASSFWTGASYEQYF | TGTGCCAGCAGCTTCTGGACAGGGGCCTCCTACGAGCAGTACTTC
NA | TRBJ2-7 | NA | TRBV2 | CASSESRDNERYEQYF | TGTGCCAGCAGTGAATCCCGGGACAACGAGCGCTACGAGCAGTACTTC
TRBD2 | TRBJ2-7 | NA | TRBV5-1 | CASSRRGARDLYEQYF | TGCGCCAGCAGCAGGCGGGGGGCCAGAGATCTCTACGAGCAGTACTTC
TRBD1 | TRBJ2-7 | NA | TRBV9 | CASSVVGTGGTEQYF | TGTGCCAGCAGCGTAGTCGGGACAGGGGGGACGGAGCAGTACTTC
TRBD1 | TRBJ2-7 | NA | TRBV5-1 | CASSSGDRGHEQYF | TGCGCCAGCAGCTCCGGAGACAGGGGCCACGAGCAGTACTTC
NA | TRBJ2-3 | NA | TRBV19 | CASSIGRGLAPDTQYF | TGTGCCAGTAGTATCGGGCGGGGGCTAGCCCCAGATACGCAGTATTTT
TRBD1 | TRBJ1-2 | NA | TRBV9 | CASSVAGQGVGGYTF | TGTGCCAGCAGCGTAGCGGGACAGGGGGTTGGTGGCTACACCTTC
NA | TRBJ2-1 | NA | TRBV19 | CASSQWGERNEQFF | TGTGCCAGTAGTCAGTGGGGGGAAAGAAATGAGCAGTTCTTC
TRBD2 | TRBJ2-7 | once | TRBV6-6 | CASSYSGRLATYEQYF | TGTGCCAGCAGTTACTCGGGCAGACTAGCGACGTACGAGCAGTACTTC
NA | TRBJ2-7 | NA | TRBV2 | CASRYRWSSSYEQYF | TGTGCCAGCAGATACCGTTGGAGCTCCTCCTACGAGCAGTACTTC
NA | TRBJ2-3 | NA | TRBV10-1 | CASSDPSGSSDTQYF | TGCGCCAGCAGTGATCCGTCCGGGTCTTCAGATACGCAGTATTTT
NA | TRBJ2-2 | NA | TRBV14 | CASSQGSGNREFRELFF | TGTGCCAGCAGCCAAGGGTCCGGGAACAGGGAGTTCAGGGAGCTGTTTTTT
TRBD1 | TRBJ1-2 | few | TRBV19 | CASSKQGSNYGYTF | TGTGCCAGTAGCAAACAGGGGTCCAACTATGGCTACACCTTC
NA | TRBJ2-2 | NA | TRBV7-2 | CASSLGDGGRAEELFF | TGTGCCAGCAGCTTAGGCGACGGGGGGCGGGCCGAGGAGCTGTTTTTT
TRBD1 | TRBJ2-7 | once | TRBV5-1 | CASSLHGQENPYEQYF | TGCGCCAGCAGCTTACACGGACAGGAGAACCCCTACGAGCAGTACTTC
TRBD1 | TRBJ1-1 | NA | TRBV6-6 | CASSYSVQGSTEAFF | TGTGCCAGCAGTTACTCGGTACAGGGGAGCACTGAAGCTTTCTTT
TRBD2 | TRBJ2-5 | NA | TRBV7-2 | CASSRLAGGETQYF | TGTGCCAGCAGCCGTCTAGCGGGGGGTGAGACCCAGTACTTC
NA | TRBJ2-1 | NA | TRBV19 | CASTVRNEQFF | TGTGCCAGTACGGTGCGCAATGAGCAGTTCTTC
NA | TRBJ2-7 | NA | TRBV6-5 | CASRSTGGSYDGQYF | TGTGCCAGCAGATCCACCGGAGGGTCCTACGACGGGCAGTACTTC
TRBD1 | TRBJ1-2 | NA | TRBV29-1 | CSVTDRAYGYTF | TGCAGCGTCACGGACAGGGCCTATGGCTACACCTTC
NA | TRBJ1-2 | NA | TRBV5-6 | CASSSLLAGIYGYTF | TGTGCCAGCAGTTCACTCTTGGCAGGGATCTATGGCTACACCTTC
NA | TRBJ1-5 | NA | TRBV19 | CASSIRVNSNQPQHF | TGTGCCAGTAGTATAAGAGTAAATAGCAATCAGCCCCAGCATTTT
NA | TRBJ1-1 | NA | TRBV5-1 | CASSLDTNTEAFF | TGCGCCAGCAGCTTGGACACCAACACTGAAGCTTTCTTT
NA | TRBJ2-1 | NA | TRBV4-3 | CASSQEGVQRVF | TGCGCCAGCAGCCAAGAAGGGGTGCAGCGGGTCTTC
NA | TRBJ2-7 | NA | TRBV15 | CATSEKLAESSYEQYF | TGTGCCACCAGCGAAAAATTAGCGGAGAGCTCCTACGAGCAGTACTTC
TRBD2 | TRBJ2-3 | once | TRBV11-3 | CASSSGGAEDTQYF | TGTGCCAGCAGCTCGGGGGGGGCAGAAGATACGCAGTATTTT
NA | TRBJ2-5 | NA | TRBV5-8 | CASSPYRIRTDQETQYF | TGTGCCAGCAGCCCATACCGAATTCGGACAGATCAAGAGACCCAGTACTTC
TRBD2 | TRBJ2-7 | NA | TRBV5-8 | CASSSRSGGLYEQYF | TGTGCCAGCAGCTCCCGTAGCGGGGGGCTATACGAGCAGTACTTC
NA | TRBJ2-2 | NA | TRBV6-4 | CASSDSIAGELFF | TGTGCCAGCAGTGACTCGATAGCCGGGGAGCTGTTTTTT
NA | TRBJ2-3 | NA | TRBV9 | CASSVPRGGRVDTQYF | TGTGCCAGCAGCGTCCCGAGGGGGGGGCGAGTAGATACGCAGTATTTT
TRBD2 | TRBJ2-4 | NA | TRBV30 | CAWSGGAIQYF | TGTGCCTGGAGCGGGGGGGCCATTCAGTACTTC
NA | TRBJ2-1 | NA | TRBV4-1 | CASSQDTGEDNEQFF | TGCGCCAGCAGCCAAGATACGGGAGAAGACAATGAGCAGTTCTTC
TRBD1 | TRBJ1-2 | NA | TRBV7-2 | CASSLGFGTGAIGGYTF | TGTGCCAGCAGCTTAGGGTTTGGGACAGGGGCAATTGGTGGCTACACCTTC
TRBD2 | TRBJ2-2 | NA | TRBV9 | CASSVAGGAARGTGELFF | TGTGCCAGCAGCGTAGCGGGGGGGGCCGCACGGGGCACCGGGGAGCTGTTTTTT
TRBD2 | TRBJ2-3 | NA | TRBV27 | CASGPSGGSTDTQYF | TGTGCCAGCGGCCCTAGCGGGGGAAGCACAGATACGCAGTATTTT
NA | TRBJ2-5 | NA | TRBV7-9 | CASSLAAETQYF | TGTGCCAGCAGCTTAGCCGCGGAGACCCAGTACTTC
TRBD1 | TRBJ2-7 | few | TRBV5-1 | CASSSTQGAGYEQYF | TGCGCCAGCAGCTCCACACAGGGGGCCGGGTACGAGCAGTACTTC
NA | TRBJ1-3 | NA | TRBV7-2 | CASSLNRASLSLSGNTIYF | TGTGCCAGCAGCTTAAACAGGGCCTCACTCTCTCTCTCTGGAAACACCATATATTTT
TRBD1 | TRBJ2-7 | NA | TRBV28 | CASSSGTGQGTYEQYF | TGTGCCAGCAGTTCCGGTACGGGACAGGGGACCTACGAGCAGTACTTC